This T cell receptor (beta chain) was recorded in a study of blood T cell repertoires in COVID-19. Study in general: T cells, B-cell-depleted T cells, or PBMCs provided the cDNA or gDNA that served as material.

In the authors' methods: Nucleated cell counts were estimated from reference gene primer amplification. Data came from immunoSEQ multiplex PCR; TCRdb stores just in-frame clones and leaves some out. V and J calls and clone size come straight from that table; D and trimming were deduced from the DNA. The repertoire includes 180,000 or so clones, 75% to 90% of them detected once, and roughly 9.7% sits in the top ten. The CDR3 runs to 15 residues. Germline CDR1 and CDR2: MDHEN and SYDVKM. V was clipped by 0 bases and J by 2 bases; unmatched bases: 2. The receptor was derived from a human donor with active or convalescent COVID-19. The donor label of this sample is uncertain. J is TRBJ1-2 and V is TRBV28; 8 bases are shared with TRBD1. The source material was peripheral blood. CDR3 residues: CASSLWTGENYGYTF. CDR3 nucleotide sequence: TGTGCCAGCAGTTTATGGACAGGGGAAAACTATGGCTACACCTTC.